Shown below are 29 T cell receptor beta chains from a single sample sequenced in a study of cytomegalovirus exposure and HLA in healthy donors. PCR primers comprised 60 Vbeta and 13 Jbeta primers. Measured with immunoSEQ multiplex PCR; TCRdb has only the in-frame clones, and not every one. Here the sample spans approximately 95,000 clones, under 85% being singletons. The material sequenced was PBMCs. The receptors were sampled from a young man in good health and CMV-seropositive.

CDR3 DNA: TGTGCCAGCAGCGAAGACAGGAACAATGAGCAGTTCTTC. Its protein is CASSEDRNNEQFF. The gene calls are TRBV5-6 and TRBJ2-1; TRBD1 is a possible D gene (6 bases). The CDR3 runs to 13 residues. The V end was cut by 4 bases, the J end by 5 bases, with 10 bases between. Germline V lookup: CDR1 SGHDT, CDR2 YYEEEE.

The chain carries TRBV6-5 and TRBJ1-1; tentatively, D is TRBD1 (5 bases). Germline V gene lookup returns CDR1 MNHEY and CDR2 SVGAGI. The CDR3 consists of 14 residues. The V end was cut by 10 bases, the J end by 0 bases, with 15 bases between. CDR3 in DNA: TGTGCCACCACCGGGGGGGGACTGAACACTGAAGCTTTCTTT. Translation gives CATTGGGLNTEAFF.

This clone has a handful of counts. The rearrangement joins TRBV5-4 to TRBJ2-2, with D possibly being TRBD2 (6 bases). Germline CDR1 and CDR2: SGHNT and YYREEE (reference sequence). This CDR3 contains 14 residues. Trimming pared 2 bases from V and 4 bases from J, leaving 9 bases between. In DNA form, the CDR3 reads TGTGCCAGCAGCTTTCTGGGAGGCACCGGGGAGCTGTTTTTT. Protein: CASSFLGGTGELFF. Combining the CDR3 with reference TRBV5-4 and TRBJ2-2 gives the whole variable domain ETGVTQSPTHLIKTRGQQVTLRCSSQSGHNTVSWYQQALGQGPQFIFQYYREEENGRGNFPPRFSGLQFPNYSSELNVNALELDDSALYLCASSFLGGTGELFFGEGSRLTVL.

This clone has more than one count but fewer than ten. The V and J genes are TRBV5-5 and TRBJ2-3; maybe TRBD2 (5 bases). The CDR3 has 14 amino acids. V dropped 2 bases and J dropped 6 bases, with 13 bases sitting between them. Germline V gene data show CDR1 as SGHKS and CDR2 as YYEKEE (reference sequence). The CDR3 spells CASSFRGLKDTQYF. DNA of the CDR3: TGTGCCAGCAGCTTCCGCGGACTGAAGGATACGCAGTATTTT.

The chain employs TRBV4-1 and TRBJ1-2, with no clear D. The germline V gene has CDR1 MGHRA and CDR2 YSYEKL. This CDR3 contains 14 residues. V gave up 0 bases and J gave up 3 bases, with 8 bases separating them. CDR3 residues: CASSQEIQHYGYTF. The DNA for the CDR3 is TGCGCCAGCAGCCAAGAAATACAACACTATGGCTACACCTTC.

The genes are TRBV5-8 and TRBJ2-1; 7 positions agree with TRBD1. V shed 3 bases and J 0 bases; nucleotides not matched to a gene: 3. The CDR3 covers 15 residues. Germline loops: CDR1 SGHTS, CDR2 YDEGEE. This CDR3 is CASSYRGSSYNEQFF. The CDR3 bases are TGTGCCAGCAGCTACAGGGGAAGCTCCTACAATGAGCAGTTCTTC.

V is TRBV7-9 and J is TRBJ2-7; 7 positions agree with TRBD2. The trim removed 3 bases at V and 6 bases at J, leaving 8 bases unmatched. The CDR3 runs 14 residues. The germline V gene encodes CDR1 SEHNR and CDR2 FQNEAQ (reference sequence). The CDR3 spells CASSLAAGVLEQYF. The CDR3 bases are TGTGCCAGCAGCTTGGCGGCGGGAGTTCTCGAGCAGTACTTC.

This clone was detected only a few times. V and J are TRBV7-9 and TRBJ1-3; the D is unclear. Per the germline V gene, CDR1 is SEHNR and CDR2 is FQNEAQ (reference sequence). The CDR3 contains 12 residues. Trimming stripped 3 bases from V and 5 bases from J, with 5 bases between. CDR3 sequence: CASSLGRNTIYF. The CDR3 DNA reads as TGTGCCAGCAGCTTGGGCAGAAACACCATATATTTT.

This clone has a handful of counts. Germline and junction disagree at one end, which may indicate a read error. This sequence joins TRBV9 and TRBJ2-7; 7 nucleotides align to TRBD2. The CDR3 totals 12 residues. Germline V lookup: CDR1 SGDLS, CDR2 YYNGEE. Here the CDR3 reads CASSRAGVPLDF. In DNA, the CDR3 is TGTGCCAGCAGCCGTGCGGGGGTACCTCTAGACTTC.

The CDR3 DNA reads TGTGCCAGCAGCTTTAGAGGCGTAGCGGGGGGGCATGAGCAGTTCTTC. Translating it yields CASSFRGVAGGHEQFF. The rearrangement joins TRBV13 to TRBJ2-1; 11 positions agree with TRBD2. This CDR3 is built from 16 residues. Trimming removed 3 bases from V and 8 bases from J; junction bases left unmatched: 9. Looked up from germline, CDR1 is PRHDT and CDR2 is FYEKMQ (reference sequence).

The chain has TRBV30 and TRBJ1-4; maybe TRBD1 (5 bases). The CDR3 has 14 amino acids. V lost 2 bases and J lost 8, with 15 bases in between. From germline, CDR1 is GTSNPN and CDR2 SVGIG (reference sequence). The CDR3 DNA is TGTGCCTGGAGTTCGGTACAGGTTGAAGAAAAACTGTTTTTT. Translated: CAWSSVQVEEKLFF.

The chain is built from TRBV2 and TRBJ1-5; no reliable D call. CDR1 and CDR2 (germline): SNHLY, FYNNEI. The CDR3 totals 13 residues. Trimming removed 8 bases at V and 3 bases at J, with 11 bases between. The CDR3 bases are TGTGCCAGCGGTCAGGTTTTCAATCAGCCCCAGCATTTT. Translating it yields CASGQVFNQPQHF. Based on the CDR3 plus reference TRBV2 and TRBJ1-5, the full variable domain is EPEVTQTPSHQVTQMGQEVILRCVPISNHLYFYWYRQILGQKVEFLVSFYNNEISEKSEIFDDQFSVERPDGSNFTLKIRSTKLEDSAMYFCASGQVFNQPQHFGDGTRLSIL.

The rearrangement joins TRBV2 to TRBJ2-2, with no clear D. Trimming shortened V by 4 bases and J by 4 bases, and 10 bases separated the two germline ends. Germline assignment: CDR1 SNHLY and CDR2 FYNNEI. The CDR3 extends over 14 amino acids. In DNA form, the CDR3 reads TGTGCCAGCAGTGGTATAGCCTTCACCGGGGAGCTGTTTTTT. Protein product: CASSGIAFTGELFF.

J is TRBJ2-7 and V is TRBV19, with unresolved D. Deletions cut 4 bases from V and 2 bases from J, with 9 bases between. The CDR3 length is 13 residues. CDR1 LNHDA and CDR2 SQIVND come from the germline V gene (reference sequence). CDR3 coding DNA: TGTGCCAGTAGTAAGTGGGCAGCCTACGAGCAGTACTTC. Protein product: CASSKWAAYEQYF.

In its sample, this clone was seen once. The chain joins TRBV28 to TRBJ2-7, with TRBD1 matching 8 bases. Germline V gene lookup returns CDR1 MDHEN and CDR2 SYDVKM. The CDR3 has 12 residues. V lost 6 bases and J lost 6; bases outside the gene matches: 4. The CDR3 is CASRGTGSEQYF. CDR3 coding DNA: TGTGCCAGCAGGGGGACAGGCAGCGAGCAGTACTTC.

The CDR3 is CASSLGVGGNTDTQYF. The CDR3, as DNA: TGTGCCAGCAGCTTAGGGGTGGGGGGGAACACAGATACGCAGTATTTT. The genes are TRBV7-7 and TRBJ2-3; TRBD2 aligns across 7 bases. The CDR3 is 16 amino acids. CDR1 and CDR2 (germline): SSHAT, FNYEAQ (reference sequence). The V and J ends lost 1 base and 2 bases, in that order; junction bases with no gene match: 6.

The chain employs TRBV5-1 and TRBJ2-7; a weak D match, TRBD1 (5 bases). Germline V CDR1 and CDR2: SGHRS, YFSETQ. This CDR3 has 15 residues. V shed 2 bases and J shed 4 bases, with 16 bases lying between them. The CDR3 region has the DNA TGCGCCAGCAGCTTTGGTACAGGTCCTATTTACGAGCAGTACTTC. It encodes CASSFGTGPIYEQYF.

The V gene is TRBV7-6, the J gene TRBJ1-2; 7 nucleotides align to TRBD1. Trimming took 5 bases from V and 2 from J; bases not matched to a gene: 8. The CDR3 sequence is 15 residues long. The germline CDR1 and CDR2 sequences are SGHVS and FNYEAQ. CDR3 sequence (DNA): TGTGCCAGCAGCGAGGTACAGGGGCTGAACTATGGCTACACCTTC. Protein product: CASSEVQGLNYGYTF.

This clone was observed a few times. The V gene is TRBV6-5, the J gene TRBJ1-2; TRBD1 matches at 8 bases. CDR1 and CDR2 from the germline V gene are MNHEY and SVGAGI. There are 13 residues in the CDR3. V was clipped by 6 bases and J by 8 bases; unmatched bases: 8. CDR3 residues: CASRTGGLGGYTF. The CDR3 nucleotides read TGTGCCAGCAGAACAGGGGGATTAGGGGGCTACACCTTC.

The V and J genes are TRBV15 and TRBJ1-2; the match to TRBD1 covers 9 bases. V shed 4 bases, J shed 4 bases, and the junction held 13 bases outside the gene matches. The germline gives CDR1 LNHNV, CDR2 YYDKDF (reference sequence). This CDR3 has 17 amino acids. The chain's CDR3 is CATSTLRTGGAGYGYTF. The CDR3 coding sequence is TGTGCCACCAGCACCTTACGAACAGGGGGCGCCGGCTATGGCTACACCTTC.

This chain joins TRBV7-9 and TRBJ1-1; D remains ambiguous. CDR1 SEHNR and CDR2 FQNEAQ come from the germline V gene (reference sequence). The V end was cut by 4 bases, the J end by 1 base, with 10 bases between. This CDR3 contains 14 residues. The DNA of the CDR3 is TGTGCCAGCAGCTGGCCAGGAGGGAACACTGAAGCTTTCTTT. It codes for CASSWPGGNTEAFF.

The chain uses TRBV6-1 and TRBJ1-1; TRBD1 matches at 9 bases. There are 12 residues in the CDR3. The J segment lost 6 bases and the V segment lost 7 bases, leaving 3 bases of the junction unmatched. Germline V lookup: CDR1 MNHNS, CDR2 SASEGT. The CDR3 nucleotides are TGTGCCAGCAACAGGGGGCTGGCTGAAGCTTTCTTT. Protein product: CASNRGLAEAFF.

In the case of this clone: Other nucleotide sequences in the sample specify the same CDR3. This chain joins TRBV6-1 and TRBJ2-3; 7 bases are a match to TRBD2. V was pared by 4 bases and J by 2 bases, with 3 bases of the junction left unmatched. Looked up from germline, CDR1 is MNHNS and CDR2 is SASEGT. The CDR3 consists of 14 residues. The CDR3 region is CASSVGGYTDTQYF. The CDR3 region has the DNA TGTGCCAGCAGTGTGGGGGGGTACACAGATACGCAGTATTTT.

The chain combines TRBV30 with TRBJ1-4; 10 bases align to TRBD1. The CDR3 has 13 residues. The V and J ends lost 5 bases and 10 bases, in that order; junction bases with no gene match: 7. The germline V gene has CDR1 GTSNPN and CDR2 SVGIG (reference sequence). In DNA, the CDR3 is TGTGCCTGGGAAGTGCGGGACAGGGGAAAACTGTTTTTT. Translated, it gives CAWEVRDRGKLFF.

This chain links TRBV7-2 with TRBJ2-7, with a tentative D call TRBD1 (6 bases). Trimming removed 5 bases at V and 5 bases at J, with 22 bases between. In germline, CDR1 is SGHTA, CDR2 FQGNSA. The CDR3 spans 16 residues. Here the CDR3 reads CASSPIGTFSSHEQYF. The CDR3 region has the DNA TGTGCCAGCAGCCCCATCGGGACATTCAGTTCCCACGAGCAGTACTTC.

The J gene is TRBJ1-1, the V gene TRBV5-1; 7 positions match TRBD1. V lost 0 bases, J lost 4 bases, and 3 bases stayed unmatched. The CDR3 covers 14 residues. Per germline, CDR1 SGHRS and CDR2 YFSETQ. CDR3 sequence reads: CASSLESGGTEAFF. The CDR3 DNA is TGCGCCAGCAGCTTGGAATCAGGGGGCACTGAAGCTTTCTTT.

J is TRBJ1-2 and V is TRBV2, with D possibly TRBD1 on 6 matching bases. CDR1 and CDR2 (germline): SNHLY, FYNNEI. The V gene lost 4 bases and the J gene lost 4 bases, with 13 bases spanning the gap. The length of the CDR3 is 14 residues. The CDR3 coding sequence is TGTGCCAGCAGTGCAGGGGAAGGTAGCTATGGCTACACCTTC. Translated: CASSAGEGSYGYTF.

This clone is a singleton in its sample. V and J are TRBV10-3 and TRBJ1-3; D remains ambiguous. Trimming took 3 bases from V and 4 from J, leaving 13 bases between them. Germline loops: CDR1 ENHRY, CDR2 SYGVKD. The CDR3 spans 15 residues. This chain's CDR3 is CAISDKLLRGNTIYF. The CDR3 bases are TGTGCCATCAGTGACAAACTACTGCGGGGAAACACCATATATTTT.

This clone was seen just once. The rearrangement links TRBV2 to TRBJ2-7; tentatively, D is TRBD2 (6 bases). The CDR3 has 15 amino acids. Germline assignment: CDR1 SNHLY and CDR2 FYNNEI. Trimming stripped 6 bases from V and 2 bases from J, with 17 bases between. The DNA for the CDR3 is TGTGCCAGCAGCGACCCTTTTAGCGGAGCCTACGAGCAGTACTTC. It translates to CASSDPFSGAYEQYF.